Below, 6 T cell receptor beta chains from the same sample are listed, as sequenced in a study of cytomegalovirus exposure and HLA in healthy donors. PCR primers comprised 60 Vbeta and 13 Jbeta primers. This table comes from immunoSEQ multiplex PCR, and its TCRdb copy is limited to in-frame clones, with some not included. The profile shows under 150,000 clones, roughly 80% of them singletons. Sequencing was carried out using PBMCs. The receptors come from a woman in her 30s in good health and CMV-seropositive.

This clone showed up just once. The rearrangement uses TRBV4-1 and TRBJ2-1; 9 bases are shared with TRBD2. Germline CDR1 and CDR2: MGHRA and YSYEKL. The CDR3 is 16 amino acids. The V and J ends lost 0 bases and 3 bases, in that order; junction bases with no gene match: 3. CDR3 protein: CASSQDRLADYNEQFF. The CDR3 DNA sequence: TGCGCCAGCAGCCAAGATCGACTAGCGGACTACAATGAGCAGTTCTTC.

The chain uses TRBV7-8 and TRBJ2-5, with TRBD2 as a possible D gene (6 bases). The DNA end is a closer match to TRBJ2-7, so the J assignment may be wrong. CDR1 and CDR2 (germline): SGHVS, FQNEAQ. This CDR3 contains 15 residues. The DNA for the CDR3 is TGTGCCAGCAGCTTAGGCGGGGCCATCTCCTACGAGCAGTACTTC. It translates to CASSLGGAISYEQYF.

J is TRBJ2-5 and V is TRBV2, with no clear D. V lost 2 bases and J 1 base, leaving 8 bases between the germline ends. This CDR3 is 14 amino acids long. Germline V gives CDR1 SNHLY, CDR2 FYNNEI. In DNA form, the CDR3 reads TGTGCCAGCAGTGAACGATCAGTCCAAGAGACCCAGTACTTC. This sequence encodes CASSERSVQETQYF.

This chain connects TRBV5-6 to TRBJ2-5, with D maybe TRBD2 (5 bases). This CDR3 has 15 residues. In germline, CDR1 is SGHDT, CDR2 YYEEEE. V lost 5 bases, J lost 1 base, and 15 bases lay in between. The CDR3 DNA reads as TGTGCCAGCAGTTCCCCCTCCGGGGTCCAAGAGACCCAGTACTTC. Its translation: CASSSPSGVQETQYF.

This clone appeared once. CDR3 protein: CASSQEPGLPDTGELFF. The CDR3 DNA reads as TGCGCCAGCAGCCAAGAGCCGGGACTACCGGACACCGGGGAGCTGTTTTTT. The chain links TRBV4-1 to TRBJ2-2; 7 nucleotides match TRBD2. CDR1 and CDR2 from the germline V gene are MGHRA and YSYEKL. Trimming at V came to 0 bases and at J to 3 bases, leaving 7 bases not matched to a gene. The CDR3 is 17 amino acids.

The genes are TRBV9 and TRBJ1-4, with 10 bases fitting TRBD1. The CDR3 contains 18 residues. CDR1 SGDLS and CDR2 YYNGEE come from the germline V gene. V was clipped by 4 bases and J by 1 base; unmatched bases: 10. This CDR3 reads CASSPWSGQGLTNEKLFF. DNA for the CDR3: TGTGCCAGCAGCCCCTGGTCGGGACAGGGGTTAACTAATGAAAAACTGTTTTTT.